This T cell receptor (beta chain) was captured in a study of OX40 agonist ivuxolimab in advanced cancers. Overall study: The drug used for patients, ivuxolimab, was an agonistic anti-OX40 (CD134) antibody.

This table comes from immunoSEQ multiplex PCR, and its TCRdb copy is limited to in-frame clones, with some not included. Among tens of thousands of clones listed, over 70% were seen once. This CDR3 comprises 15 residues. V shed 3 bases, J shed 7 bases, and the junction held 8 bases outside the gene matches. Germline CDR1 is LNHDA and CDR2 is SQIVND (reference sequence). Autoimmune disease history or systemic immunosuppression was exclusionary. Cycle 7 day 1, cycle 4 day 1, and baseline were the timepoints at which blood was sampled. The J gene is TRBJ1-4, the V gene TRBV19; 7 bases fit TRBD1. The receptor comes from an adult with an advanced solid tumor such as melanoma, head and neck, liver or kidney cancer. The material sequenced was CD4+ or CD8+ T cells sorted from blood, taken in a trial of the OX40 agonist ivuxolimab. The CDR3 sequence is CASSIEGARGEKLFF. CDR3 nucleotide sequence: TGTGCCAGTAGTATCGAGGGGGCGCGTGGTGAAAAACTGTTTTTT. The full variable domain, its missing parts supplied by reference TRBV19 and TRBJ1-4, is DGGITQSPKYLFRKEGQNVTLSCEQNLNHDAMYWYRQDPGQGLRLIYYSQIVNDFQKGDIAEGYSVSREKKESFPLTVTSAQKNPTAFYLCASSIEGARGEKLFFGSGTQLSVL.